This T cell receptor (beta chain) was found in a study of vaccination and CD4 T cells after COVID-19. This clonotype was detected once. Its antigen is not identified. Treatment denoted: approximately 9-day PBMC culture with coronavirus spike peptide pools or control peptides (ViraFEST assay). Spanning March to December 2020, the positive PCR dates came before US Alpha, Beta and Delta variants. The Oncomine TCR Beta short-read assay was applied to DNA of cultured CD4+ T cells. Investigators isolated genomic DNA from cultured CD4+ T cells. One entry per CDR3 protein results from TCRdb running MiXCR on the PCR reads. The table has roughly 20,000 distinct CDR3 sequences, approximately 27% seen once; the top ten hold about 11%. The CDR3 runs to 15 residues. The V and J ends lost 5 bases and 5 bases respectively, with 18 bases between them. Germline values: CDR1 SGHNT, CDR2 YENEEA.

The source material was cultured CD4+ T cells from blood. The TCR was taken from a human donor with COVID-19. The chain has TRBV11-3 and TRBJ2-5; either TRBD1 or TRBD2 may fit D (6 bases each). CDR3 DNA sequence: TGTGCCAGCAGCCCCCGATTGGGGGGCAGGGAGACCCAGTACTTC. Residues: CASSPRLGGRETQYF.